The entry below describes one TCR beta chain. The CDR3 totals 13 residues. Germline V gene sequence: CDR1 SNHLY, CDR2 FYNNEI. The ends were cut back, 5 bases at V and 2 bases at J, with 8 bases in the middle. The data originate from a study of blood T cell repertoires in COVID-19. Study at large: Sources were T cells, B-cell-depleted T cells, or PBMCs; the material itself was cDNA or gDNA.

Under the authors' procedure: Amplification of reference gene primers provided the estimated nucleated cell counts. Here immunoSEQ multiplex PCR was the method, and the copy in TCRdb shows in-frame clones only, minus some. For V, J and clone size, that table is used; D and trimming come from the DNA. Of about 330,000 clones listed, roughly 90% are singletons. The chain couples TRBV2 to TRBJ2-3; perhaps TRBD1 as D (5 bases). Source material: peripheral blood. This sequence was found in a man aged 18 to 29 who had recovered from COVID-19. CDR3 sequence (DNA): TGTGCCAGCAGTTCGGACAACACAGATACGCAGTATTTT. Its protein is CASSSDNTDTQYF.